This TCR beta chain was captured in a study of T-cell memory formation after mild COVID-19. TCRdb passed the 5' RACE reads through MiXCR, listing each CDR3 protein once. Here the sample spans roughly 340,000 distinct CDR3 sequences, 15% to 20% being singletons. Findings and caveats of the study: Balance between CD4 and CD8 was seen in clones contracting day 15 to 85, and a CD4+ lean was seen in later expanders. The appearance of some responding clones in pre-infection memory suggested that cross-reactive memory joined.

Worth noting for this clonotype: The antigen remains unidentified.

Germline lookup yields CDR1 SGHKS and CDR2 YYEKEE (reference sequence). V was shortened by 0 bases and J by 1 base, with 8 bases between the two germline ends. The CDR3 has 15 residues. This chain links TRBV5-5 with TRBJ1-5; TRBD1 is a possible D gene (5 bases). The sequence came from a man aged 18-30 years who had mild COVID-19 (a few samples of this study predate the infection). Cell type and time point are not known. The sample consisted of PBMCs or a T cell subset sorted from them (not recorded which). CDR3 coding DNA: TGTGCCAGCAGCTTGGGGTCAGGGAGCAATCAGCCCCAGCATTTT. Residues: CASSLGSGSNQPQHF.